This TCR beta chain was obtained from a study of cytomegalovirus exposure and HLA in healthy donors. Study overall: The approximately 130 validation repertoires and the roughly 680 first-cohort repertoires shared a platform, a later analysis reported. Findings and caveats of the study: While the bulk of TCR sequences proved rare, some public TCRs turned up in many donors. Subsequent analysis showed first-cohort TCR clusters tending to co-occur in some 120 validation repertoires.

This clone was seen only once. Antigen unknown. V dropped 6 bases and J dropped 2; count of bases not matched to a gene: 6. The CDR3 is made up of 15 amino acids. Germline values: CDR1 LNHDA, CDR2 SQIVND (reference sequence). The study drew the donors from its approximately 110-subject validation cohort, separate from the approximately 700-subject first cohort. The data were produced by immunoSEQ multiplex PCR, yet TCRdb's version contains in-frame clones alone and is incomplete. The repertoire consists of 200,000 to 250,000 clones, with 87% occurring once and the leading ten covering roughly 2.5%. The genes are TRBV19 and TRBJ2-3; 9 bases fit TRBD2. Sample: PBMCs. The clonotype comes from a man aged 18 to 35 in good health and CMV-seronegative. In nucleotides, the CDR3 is TGTGCCAGTAGGGCCCCGGGACTAGCCACAGATACGCAGTATTTT. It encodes CASRAPGLATDTQYF.